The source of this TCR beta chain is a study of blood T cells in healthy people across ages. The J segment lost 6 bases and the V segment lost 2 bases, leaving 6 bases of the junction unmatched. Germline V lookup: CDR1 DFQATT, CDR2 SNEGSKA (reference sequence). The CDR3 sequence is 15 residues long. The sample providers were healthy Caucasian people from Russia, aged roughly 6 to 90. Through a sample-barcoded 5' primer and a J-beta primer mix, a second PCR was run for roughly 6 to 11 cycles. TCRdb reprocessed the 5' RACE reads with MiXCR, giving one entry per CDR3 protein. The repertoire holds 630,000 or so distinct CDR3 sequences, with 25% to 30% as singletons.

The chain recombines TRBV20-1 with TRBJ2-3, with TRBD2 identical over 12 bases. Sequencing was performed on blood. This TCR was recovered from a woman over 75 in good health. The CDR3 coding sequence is TGCAGTGCTAGACCTGGACTAGCGGGACTGGATACGCAGTATTTT. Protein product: CSARPGLAGLDTQYF.